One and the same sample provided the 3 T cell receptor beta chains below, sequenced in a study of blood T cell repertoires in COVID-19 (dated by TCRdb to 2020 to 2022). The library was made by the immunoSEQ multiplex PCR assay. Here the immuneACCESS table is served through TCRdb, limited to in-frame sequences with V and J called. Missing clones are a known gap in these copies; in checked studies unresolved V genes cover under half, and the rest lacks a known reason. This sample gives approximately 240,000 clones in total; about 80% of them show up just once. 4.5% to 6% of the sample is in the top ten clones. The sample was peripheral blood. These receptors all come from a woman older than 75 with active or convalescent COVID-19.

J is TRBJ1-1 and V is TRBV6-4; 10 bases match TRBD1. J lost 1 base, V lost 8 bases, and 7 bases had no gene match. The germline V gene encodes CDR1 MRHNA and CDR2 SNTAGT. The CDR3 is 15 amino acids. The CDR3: CASRGQGRSNTEAFF. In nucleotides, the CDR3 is TGTGCCAGCCGGGGACAGGGGAGGTCGAACACTGAAGCTTTCTTT.

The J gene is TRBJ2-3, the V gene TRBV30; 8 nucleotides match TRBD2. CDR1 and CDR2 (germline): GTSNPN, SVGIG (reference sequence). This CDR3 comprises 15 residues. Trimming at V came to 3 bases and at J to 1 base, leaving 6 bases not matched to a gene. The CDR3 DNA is TGTGCCTGGAGGGAATTGCGGGGGGGCACAGATACGCAGTATTTT. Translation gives CAWRELRGGTDTQYF. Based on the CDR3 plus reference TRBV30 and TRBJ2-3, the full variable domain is SQTIHQWPATLVQPVGSPLSLECTVEGTSNPNLYWYRQAAGRGLQLLFYSVGIGQISSEVPQNLSASRPQDRQFILSSKKLLLSDSGFYLCAWRELRGGTDTQYFGPGTRLTVL.

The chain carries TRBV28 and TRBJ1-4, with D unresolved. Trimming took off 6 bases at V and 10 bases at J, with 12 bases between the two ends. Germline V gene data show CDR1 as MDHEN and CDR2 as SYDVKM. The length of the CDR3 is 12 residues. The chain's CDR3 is CASSTRTGKLFF. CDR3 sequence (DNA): TGTGCCAGCAGCACCCGAACGGGAAAACTGTTTTTT.